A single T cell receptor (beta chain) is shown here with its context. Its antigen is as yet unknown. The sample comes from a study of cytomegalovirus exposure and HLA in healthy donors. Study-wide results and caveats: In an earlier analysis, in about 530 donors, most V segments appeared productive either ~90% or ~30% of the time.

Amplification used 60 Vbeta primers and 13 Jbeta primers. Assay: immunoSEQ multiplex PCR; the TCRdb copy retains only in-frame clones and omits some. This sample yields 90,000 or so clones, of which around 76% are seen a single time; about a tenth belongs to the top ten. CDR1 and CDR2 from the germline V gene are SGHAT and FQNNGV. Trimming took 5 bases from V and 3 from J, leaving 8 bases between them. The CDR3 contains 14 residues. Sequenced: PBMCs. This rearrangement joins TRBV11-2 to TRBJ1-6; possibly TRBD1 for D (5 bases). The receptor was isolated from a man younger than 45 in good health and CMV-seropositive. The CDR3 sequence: CASSPDSYNSPLHF. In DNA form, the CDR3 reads TGTGCCAGCAGCCCCGACAGCTATAATTCACCCCTCCACTTT.